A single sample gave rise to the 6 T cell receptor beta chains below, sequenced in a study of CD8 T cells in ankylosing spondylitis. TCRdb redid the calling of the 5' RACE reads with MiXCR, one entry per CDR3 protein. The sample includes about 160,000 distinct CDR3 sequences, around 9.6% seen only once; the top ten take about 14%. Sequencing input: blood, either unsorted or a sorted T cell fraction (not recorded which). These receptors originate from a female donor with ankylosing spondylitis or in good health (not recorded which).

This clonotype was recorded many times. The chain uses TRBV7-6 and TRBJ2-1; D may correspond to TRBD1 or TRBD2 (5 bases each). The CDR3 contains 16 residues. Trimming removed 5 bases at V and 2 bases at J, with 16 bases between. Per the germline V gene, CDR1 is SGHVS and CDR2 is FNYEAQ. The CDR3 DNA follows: TGTGCCAGCAGCCCTTTTCGTGGGGGAGCCTACAATGAGCAGTTCTTC. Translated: CASSPFRGGAYNEQFF.

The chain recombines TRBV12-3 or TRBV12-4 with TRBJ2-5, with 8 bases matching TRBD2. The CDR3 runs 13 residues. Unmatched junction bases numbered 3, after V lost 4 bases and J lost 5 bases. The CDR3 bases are TGTGCCAGCAGTTATCCGGGAGGGGAGACCCAGTACTTC. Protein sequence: CASSYPGGETQYF.

This chain's CDR3 is CASSFRSRRSEKLFF. The CDR3 region has the DNA TGTGCCAGCAGTTTCCGCTCCCGGCGCTCAGAAAAACTGTTTTTT. The V gene is TRBV28, the J gene TRBJ1-4; D is unresolved. This CDR3 has 15 residues. Germline V gene lookup returns CDR1 MDHEN and CDR2 SYDVKM. V was trimmed by 3 bases and J by 8 bases, leaving 16 bases between them.

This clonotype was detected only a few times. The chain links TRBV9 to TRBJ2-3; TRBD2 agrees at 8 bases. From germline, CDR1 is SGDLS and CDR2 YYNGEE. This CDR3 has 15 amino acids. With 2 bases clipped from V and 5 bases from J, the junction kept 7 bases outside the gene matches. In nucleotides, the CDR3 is TGTGCCAGCAGCGTCACGGGACTAGTTGTAGATACGCAGTATTTT. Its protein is CASSVTGLVVDTQYF.

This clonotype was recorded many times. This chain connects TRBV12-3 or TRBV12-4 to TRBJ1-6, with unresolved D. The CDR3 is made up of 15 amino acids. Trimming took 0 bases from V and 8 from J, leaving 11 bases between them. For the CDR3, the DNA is TGTGCCAGCAGTTTAGCAAGGGTGAAGGATTCACCCCTCCACTTT. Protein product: CASSLARVKDSPLHF.

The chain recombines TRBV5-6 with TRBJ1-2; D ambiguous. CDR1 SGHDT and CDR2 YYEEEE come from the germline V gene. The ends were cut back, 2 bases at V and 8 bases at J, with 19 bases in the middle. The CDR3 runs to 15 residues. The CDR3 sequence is CASSFPSPDTKGYTF. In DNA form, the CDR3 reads TGTGCCAGCAGCTTTCCAAGTCCCGACACGAAAGGCTACACCTTC. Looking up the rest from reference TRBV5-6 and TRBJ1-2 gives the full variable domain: DAGVTQSPTHLIKTRGQQVTLRCSPKSGHDTVSWYQQALGQGPQFIFQYYEEEERQRGNFPDRFSGHQFPNYSSELNVNALLLGDSALYLCASSFPSPDTKGYTFGSGTRLTVV.